The entry below gives a single T cell receptor beta chain sequence along with its context. The antigen remains unidentified. Amplification targeted TCR beta CDR3 regions from RNA transcripts. First-round RT-PCR with HTBI primers amplified the TCR CDR3 region. TCRdb reprocessed the multiplex PCR reads via MiXCR and lists one record per CDR3 protein. The profile shows a few hundred thousand distinct CDR3 sequences, around 16% of them singletons. The data stem from a study of T cells in Graves' hyperthyroidism and ophthalmopathy. The CDR3 loop spans 17 amino acids. Trimming took 5 bases from V and 6 from J, leaving 23 bases between them. CDR1 and CDR2 (germline): LNHNV, YYDKDF (reference sequence). General study findings and limits: In the analysis, a 13 V-J model separated ophthalmopathy from stable hyperthyroidism.

Subjects aged 18 to 65 presented with newly diagnosed hyperthyroidism of less than 2 months' duration. This sequence was found in a woman aged 18 to 35 with Graves' hyperthyroidism that later progressed to Graves' ophthalmopathy. Sequenced input: blood. V is TRBV15 and J is TRBJ1-5, with TRBD1 as a possible D gene (6 bases). The CDR3 region is CATSRYYSQGKSQPQHF. CDR3 bases: TGTGCCACCAGCCGATATTACTCACAGGGTAAGAGTCAGCCCCAGCATTTT.